This TCR beta chain came from a study of T cells in Graves' hyperthyroidism and ophthalmopathy. Study-wide results and limits: Ophthalmopathy got predicted by the model a median approximately six months before its onset.

Trimming took 1 base from V and 3 from J, leaving 7 bases between them. Germline CDR1 SNHLY, CDR2 FYNNEI. There are 13 residues in the CDR3. In this sample, this clonotype turned up many times. The antigen is unknown. TCR beta CDR3 region amplification was performed from RNA transcripts. During a first-round RT-PCR of the TCR CDR3, the HTBI primer set was used. From the multiplex PCR reads, TCRdb called clonotypes with MiXCR, one entry per CDR3 protein. This table holds hundreds of thousands of distinct CDR3 sequences, about 20% found once. The TCR originated in a man between 25 and 39 years old with Graves' ophthalmopathy. Sequencing was done on a sample of blood. The rearrangement links TRBV2 to TRBJ2-7, with D possibly called TRBD1 or TRBD2 (6 bases each). As DNA, the CDR3 is TGTGCCAGCAGTGAAGAGGGGGGCTACGAGCAGTACTTC. Translating gives CASSEEGGYEQYF.